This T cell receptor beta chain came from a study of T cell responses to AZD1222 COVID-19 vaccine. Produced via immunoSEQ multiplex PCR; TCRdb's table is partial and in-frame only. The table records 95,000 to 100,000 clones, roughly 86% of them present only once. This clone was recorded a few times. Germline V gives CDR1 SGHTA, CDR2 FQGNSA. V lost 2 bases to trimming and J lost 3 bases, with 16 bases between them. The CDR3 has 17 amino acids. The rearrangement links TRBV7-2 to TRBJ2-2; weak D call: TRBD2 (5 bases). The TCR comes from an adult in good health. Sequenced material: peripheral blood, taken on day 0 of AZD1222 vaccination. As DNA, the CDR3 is TGTGCCAGCAGCTTATCCACCCGAATGGGAGACACCGGGGAGCTGTTTTTT. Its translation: CASSLSTRMGDTGELFF.